These T cell receptor beta chains were read from a single sample in a study of shared clonotypes between healthy human individuals. Libraries were prepared by immunoSEQ multiplex PCR; TCRdb keeps only in-frame clonotypes and omits some of them. The sample yields roughly 2,500,000 clones, 93% seen once. The sequencing sample was made of naive CD4+ T cells from PBMCs. The receptor set was obtained from a man younger than 35 in good health. Some clones in this sample may be carry-over from other donors' samples. CDR3s leave out the opening cysteine and the closing phenylalanine or tryptophan.

j_call: TRBJ1-2; v_call: TRBV5-1; cdr3_length: 10; cdr3_aa: ASSPEGNGYT
j_call: TRBJ1-5; v_call: TRBV10-3; cdr3_length: 11; cdr3_aa: AISVFGNQPQH
j_call: TRBJ2-1; v_call: TRBV2; cdr3_length: 11; cdr3_aa: ASSLAGAYEQF
j_call: TRBJ2-3; v_call: TRBV11-2; cdr3_length: 9; cdr3_aa: ASSFYGTQY
j_call: TRBJ2-5; v_call: TRBV5-6; cdr3_length: 13; cdr3_aa: ASSLRGVPQETQY
j_call: TRBJ2-7; v_call: TRBV2; cdr3_length: 13; cdr3_aa: ASSDPGRGSYEQY
j_call: TRBJ2-1; v_call: TRBV7-9; cdr3_length: 10; cdr3_aa: ASQQLYNEQF
j_call: TRBJ2-2; v_call: TRBV19; cdr3_length: 13; cdr3_aa: ASSIRRGDTGELF
j_call: TRBJ1-4; v_call: TRBV28; cdr3_length: 12; cdr3_aa: ASSQGVSNEKLF
j_call: TRBJ2-1; v_call: TRBV7-8; cdr3_length: 13; cdr3_aa: ASSLVGGSYNEQF
j_call: TRBJ2-7; v_call: TRBV7-4; cdr3_length: 16; cdr3_aa: ASIHPGQALLGSYEQY
j_call: TRBJ2-3; v_call: TRBV6-6; cdr3_length: 12; cdr3_aa: ASSRVTRTDTQY
j_call: TRBJ2-1; v_call: TRBV5-1; cdr3_length: 14; cdr3_aa: ASSLEGEPSYNEQF
j_call: TRBJ2-7; v_call: TRBV6-1; cdr3_length: 13; cdr3_aa: ASSILDRLGREQY
j_call: TRBJ1-1; v_call: TRBV18; cdr3_length: 13; cdr3_aa: ASSPPQGWNTEAF
j_call: TRBJ2-1; v_call: TRBV7-8; cdr3_length: 9; cdr3_aa: ASSLDRDLF
j_call: TRBJ2-4; v_call: TRBV6-1; cdr3_length: 11; cdr3_aa: ASSVLGSFIQY
j_call: TRBJ2-5; v_call: TRBV5-1; cdr3_length: 13; cdr3_aa: ASIEVAGAQETQY
j_call: TRBJ1-2; v_call: TRBV6-5; cdr3_length: 9; cdr3_aa: ASSYNGLYT
j_call: TRBJ2-7; v_call: TRBV11-2; cdr3_length: 13; cdr3_aa: ASSLERTDLYEQY
j_call: TRBJ2-7; v_call: TRBV2; cdr3_length: 12; cdr3_aa: ASTKVGGPYEQY
j_call: TRBJ2-3; v_call: TRBV11-2; cdr3_length: 13; cdr3_aa: ASSFSSSSTDTQY
j_call: TRBJ2-7; v_call: TRBV19; cdr3_length: 15; cdr3_aa: ASTFGTSGSFPYEQY
j_call: TRBJ2-2; v_call: TRBV5-1; cdr3_length: 14; cdr3_aa: ASSLEGRGNTGELF
j_call: TRBJ2-7; v_call: TRBV7-6; cdr3_length: 13; cdr3_aa: ASSTVRGGNYEQY
j_call: TRBJ2-3; v_call: TRBV6-5; cdr3_length: 13; cdr3_aa: ASRPGLAGADTQY
j_call: TRBJ2-2; v_call: TRBV4-3; cdr3_length: 14; cdr3_aa: ASSQDVIGRASELF
j_call: TRBJ2-2; v_call: TRBV6-4; cdr3_length: 14; cdr3_aa: ASSDPRQGGTGELF
j_call: TRBJ2-7; v_call: TRBV6-1; cdr3_length: 13; cdr3_aa: ASTPRWQGNYEQY
j_call: TRBJ2-7; v_call: TRBV5-4; cdr3_length: 11; cdr3_aa: ASSLWAFNEQY
j_call: TRBJ1-1; v_call: TRBV4-3; cdr3_length: 11; cdr3_aa: ASSQDLPTGAF
j_call: TRBJ1-1; v_call: TRBV2; cdr3_length: 9; cdr3_aa: ASRGTVSAF
j_call: TRBJ2-1; v_call: TRBV11-3; cdr3_length: 12; cdr3_aa: ASSPSGGYNEQF
j_call: TRBJ1-2; v_call: TRBV28; cdr3_length: 9; cdr3_aa: AGGTGRGYT
j_call: TRBJ1-4; v_call: TRBV29-1; cdr3_length: 11; cdr3_aa: SVEDREDEKLF
j_call: TRBJ2-5; v_call: TRBV19; cdr3_length: 12; cdr3_aa: ASSTGTLGETQY
j_call: TRBJ1-5; v_call: TRBV2; cdr3_length: 13; cdr3_aa: ASSPGGASNQPQH